The clone carrying this TCR beta chain was detected only once. The germline gives CDR1 SEHNR, CDR2 FQNEAQ (reference sequence). The length of the CDR3 is 15 residues. Trimming removed 5 bases from V and 5 bases from J, with 16 bases in between. The data stem from a study of shared clonotypes between healthy human individuals. An assay was performed, and its level was deep. Only in-frame clones appear in the TCRdb table, and some are missing; sequencing was by immunoSEQ multiplex PCR. The sample has approximately 510,000 clones, 79% seen once; the top ten hold 13%. Specimen: PBMCs. The source of this sequence is a woman aged 40 to 55 in good health. Some clones in this sample may be carry-over from other donors' samples. The V call is TRBV7-9, the J call TRBJ2-1; TRBD2 is a possible D gene (6 bases). The DNA of the CDR3 is TGTGCCAGCAGCCTGGGGACTTTGAAGGACAATGAGCAGTTCTTC. Translation: CASSLGTLKDNEQFF.